One and the same sample provided the 21 T cell receptor beta chains below, sequenced in a study of cytomegalovirus exposure and HLA in healthy donors. Repertoires were generated with immunoSEQ multiplex PCR, while TCRdb's copy carries only in-frame clones and drops some. The profile shows approximately 270,000 clones, 90% of them singletons. Sequenced: PBMCs. Receptors originate from a woman younger than 35 in good health and CMV-seronegative.

The chain links TRBV4-3 to TRBJ1-2; D is undetermined. From germline, CDR1 is LGHNA and CDR2 YSLEER. This CDR3 has 16 amino acids. Between the trimmed V and J ends, which lost 0 bases and 4 bases, there was a span of 15 bases. The CDR3 bases are TGCGCCAGCAGCCAAGATACAGAGCGGCTGGCCTATGGCTACACCTTC. It codes for CASSQDTERLAYGYTF.

This rearrangement joins TRBV28 to TRBJ1-3, with TRBD1 matching 7 bases. This CDR3 contains 19 residues. Germline CDR1 is MDHEN and CDR2 is SYDVKM. The J segment lost 0 bases and the V segment lost 3 bases, leaving 14 bases of the junction unmatched. The CDR3 loop is CASSFMGATGKLSGNTIYF. The CDR3 DNA reads as TGTGCCAGCAGTTTTATGGGGGCGACAGGGAAACTCTCTGGAAACACCATATATTTT.

The V and J genes are TRBV7-6 and TRBJ1-1, with a weak D call TRBD1 (5 bases). Germline V lookup: CDR1 SGHVS, CDR2 FNYEAQ. CDR3 length: 15 amino acids. V was clipped by 0 bases and J by 2 bases, with 10 bases between them. DNA for the CDR3: TGTGCCAGCAGCTTAGCCGTGACAGCTAACACTGAAGCTTTCTTT. Protein: CASSLAVTANTEAFF.

This sequence joins TRBV2 and TRBJ2-6; TRBD1 agrees at 7 bases. Germline CDR1 SNHLY, CDR2 FYNNEI. The CDR3 extends over 17 amino acids. The trim removed 3 bases at V and 0 bases at J, leaving 5 bases unmatched. CDR3 in amino acids: CASSDGTAYSGANVLTF. The CDR3 nucleotides read TGTGCCAGCAGTGATGGGACAGCTTACTCTGGGGCCAACGTCCTGACTTTC.

In this sample, this clone turned up a few times. This rearrangement joins TRBV2 to TRBJ2-3, with D maybe TRBD1 (6 bases). V lost 8 bases and J 8 bases, leaving 14 bases between the germline ends. Germline CDR1 is SNHLY and CDR2 is FYNNEI. The CDR3 has 12 residues. This CDR3 is CASSSGVGTQYF. The DNA of the CDR3 is TGTGCCAGCTCCTCAGGGGTTGGTACGCAGTATTTT.

V and J are TRBV28 and TRBJ1-1, with D perhaps matching TRBD1 (6 bases). The CDR3 is 14 amino acids. Germline loops: CDR1 MDHEN, CDR2 SYDVKM. Trimming shortened V by 6 bases and J by 0 bases, and 11 bases separated the two germline ends. CDR3 residues: CASSYRVMNTEAFF. Here the CDR3 DNA reads TGTGCCAGCAGCTACAGGGTCATGAACACTGAAGCTTTCTTT.

The chain combines TRBV7-6 with TRBJ2-2; TRBD2 matches 8 bases. J gave up 5 bases and V 1 base, and 0 bases lay outside the gene matches. The CDR3 extends over 14 amino acids. The V gene's germline CDR1 is SGHVS and CDR2 FNYEAQ. Here the CDR3 reads CASSLGLATGELFF. The DNA of the CDR3 is TGTGCCAGCAGCTTAGGACTAGCGACCGGGGAGCTGTTTTTT.

This clone came up a few times. CDR3 residues: CASSLVPVNTGELFF. CDR3 sequence (DNA): TGCGCCAGCAGCTTGGTTCCAGTTAACACCGGGGAGCTGTTTTTT. This chain connects TRBV5-1 to TRBJ2-2, with D unclear. The germline V gene has CDR1 SGHRS and CDR2 YFSETQ. The CDR3 spans 15 residues. V dropped 0 bases and J dropped 2 bases, with 8 bases sitting between them. Full variable domain (missing parts from reference TRBV5-1 and TRBJ2-2): KAGVTQTPRYLIKTRGQQVTLSCSPISGHRSVSWYQQTPGQGLQFLFEYFSETQRNKGNFPGRFSGRQFSNSRSEMNVSTLELGDSALYLCASSLVPVNTGELFFGEGSRLTVL.

The genes are TRBV28 and TRBJ2-7; 12 nucleotides align to TRBD2. J lost 0 bases, V lost 7 bases, and 7 bases had no gene match. The CDR3 runs 16 residues. Germline values: CDR1 MDHEN, CDR2 SYDVKM. The CDR3, as DNA: TGTGCCAGCACCTCCCAGACTAGCGGGGGCTCCTACGAGCAGTACTTC. It yields the protein CASTSQTSGGSYEQYF.

J is TRBJ2-3 and V is TRBV2, with TRBD2 matching 11 bases. Unmatched junction bases numbered 5, after V lost 6 bases and J lost 3 bases. The CDR3 totals 15 residues. Germline V lookup: CDR1 SNHLY, CDR2 FYNNEI. CDR3 in amino acids: CASRTSGGGTDTQYF. Here the CDR3 DNA reads TGTGCCAGCAGAACTAGCGGGGGAGGAACAGATACGCAGTATTTT.

The chain employs TRBV19 and TRBJ1-1; maybe TRBD1 (5 bases). The CDR3 is 15 residues long. The germline CDR1 and CDR2 sequences are LNHDA and SQIVND (reference sequence). Trimming shortened V by 5 bases and J by 11 bases, and 24 bases separated the two germline ends. CDR3 in amino acids: CASSLGQGRVVNAFF. The CDR3 region has the DNA TGTGCCAGTAGTTTGGGGCAGGGAAGAGTGGTGAATGCTTTCTTT.

This chain joins TRBV4-3 and TRBJ2-5; 8 nucleotides align to TRBD2. V lost 1 base, J lost 3 bases, and 4 bases stayed unmatched. The length of the CDR3 is 15 residues. The germline gives CDR1 LGHNA, CDR2 YSLEER. The CDR3 protein is CASSQAYGGEETQYF. CDR3 DNA sequence: TGCGCCAGCAGCCAAGCGTACGGGGGGGAAGAGACCCAGTACTTC.

V usage is TRBV28 and J usage is TRBJ2-3; 11 bases are a match to TRBD2. The CDR3 sequence is 17 residues long. Germline V CDR1 and CDR2: MDHEN, SYDVKM. Germline trimming cut 6 bases from V and 3 bases from J; bases unmatched to any gene: 11. CDR3 nucleotide sequence: TGTGCCAGCAGCTCCCTCGCTAGCGGGGGGATGACAGATACGCAGTATTTT. Translating it yields CASSSLASGGMTDTQYF.

The chain has TRBV11-2 and TRBJ2-1; possibly TRBD2 for D (6 bases). The CDR3 length is 13 residues. The V and J ends lost 4 bases and 7 bases respectively, with 11 bases between them. Germline lookup yields CDR1 SGHAT and CDR2 FQNNGV. In DNA form, the CDR3 reads TGTGCCAGCAGCTCCCCCCGGGAGAATGAGCAGTTCTTC. Translating gives CASSSPRENEQFF.

The genes are TRBV21-1 and TRBJ2-6; the table's D call, TRBD1, was not checked against the DNA. TRBV21-1 is recorded as a pseudogene. CDR3 length: 19 residues. In DNA form, the CDR3 reads TGTGCCAGCAGCAAAGTGGTCTCCCGGGACAGGGCTGGGGCCAACGTCCTGACTTTC. Protein: CASSKVVSRDRAGANVLTF.

This clone was recorded only once. The rearrangement joins TRBV9 to TRBJ2-5, with a possible D match to TRBD1 (5 bases). Deletions cut 0 bases from V and 1 base from J, with 7 bases between. The CDR3 extends over 14 amino acids. Germline CDR1 reads SGDLS; CDR2 reads YYNGEE. The DNA for the CDR3 is TGTGCCAGCAGCGTAGCTGACAGCCAAGAGACCCAGTACTTC. As protein: CASSVADSQETQYF.

The chain has TRBV29-1 and TRBJ1-3; no clear D gene. This CDR3 comprises 13 residues. V was pared by 3 bases and J by 4 bases, with 10 bases between. The V gene's germline CDR1 is SQVTM and CDR2 ANQGSEA. The CDR3 sequence: CSVERVLGNTIYF. In nucleotides, the CDR3 is TGCAGCGTTGAGAGGGTGCTCGGAAACACCATATATTTT.

The gene calls are TRBV27 and TRBJ2-1, with D perhaps TRBD2 (6 bases). The V end was cut by 2 bases, the J end by 9 bases, with 8 bases between. The CDR3 totals 12 residues. Germline V CDR1 and CDR2: MNHEY, SMNVEV (reference sequence). The CDR3 DNA reads as TGTGCCAGCAGTTTAGGCGGGGCTGAGCAGTTCTTC. This sequence encodes CASSLGGAEQFF.

V and J are TRBV19 and TRBJ2-1, with D possibly matching TRBD1 (6 bases). The germline V gene has CDR1 LNHDA and CDR2 SQIVND (reference sequence). Trimming stripped 3 bases from V and 8 bases from J, with 14 bases between. CDR3 size: 14 residues. The CDR3 region has the DNA TGTGCCAGTAGTATGACAGGCGGTAGCGATGAGCAGTTCTTC. Its protein product is CASSMTGGSDEQFF. The whole variable domain, filled in from reference TRBV19 and TRBJ2-1, reads DGGITQSPKYLFRKEGQNVTLSCEQNLNHDAMYWYRQDPGQGLRLIYYSQIVNDFQKGDIAEGYSVSREKKESFPLTVTSAQKNPTAFYLCASSMTGGSDEQFFGPGTRLTVL.

The chain recombines TRBV28 with TRBJ1-1; no firm D call. V was clipped by 6 bases and J by 6 bases, with 14 bases between them. The CDR3 totals 13 residues. Germline loops: CDR1 MDHEN, CDR2 SYDVKM. The CDR3 region has the DNA TGTGCCAGCAGGCGCGGGATAATCGCTGAAGCTTTCTTT. This translates into CASRRGIIAEAFF.

This clone has a single count. The genes are TRBV9 and TRBJ1-6; 11 bases map to TRBD1. J gave up 5 bases and V 5 bases, and 3 bases lay outside the gene matches. Germline loops: CDR1 SGDLS, CDR2 YYNGEE. The CDR3 has 15 residues. CDR3 sequence (DNA): TGTGCCAGCAGGCCGGGACAGGGGGATAATTCACCCCTCCACTTT. It encodes CASRPGQGDNSPLHF.